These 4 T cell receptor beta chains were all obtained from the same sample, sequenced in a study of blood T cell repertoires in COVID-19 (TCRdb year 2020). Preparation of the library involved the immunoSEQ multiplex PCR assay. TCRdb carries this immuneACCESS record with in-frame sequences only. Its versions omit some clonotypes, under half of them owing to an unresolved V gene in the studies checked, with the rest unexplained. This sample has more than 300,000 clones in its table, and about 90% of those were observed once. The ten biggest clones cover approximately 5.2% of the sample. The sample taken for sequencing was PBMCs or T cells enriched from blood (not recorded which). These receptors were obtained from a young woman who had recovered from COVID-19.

CDR3 DNA sequence: TGTGCCAGCAGTTACCTTTGGGGCGGGGACAATGAGCAGTTCTTC. Protein sequence: CASSYLWGGDNEQFF. This chain connects TRBV6-5 to TRBJ2-1; tentative D call: TRBD2 (6 bases). This CDR3 is 15 amino acids long. CDR1 is MNHEY, CDR2 SVGAGI, per germline. Trimming pared 2 bases from V and 5 bases from J, leaving 13 bases between.

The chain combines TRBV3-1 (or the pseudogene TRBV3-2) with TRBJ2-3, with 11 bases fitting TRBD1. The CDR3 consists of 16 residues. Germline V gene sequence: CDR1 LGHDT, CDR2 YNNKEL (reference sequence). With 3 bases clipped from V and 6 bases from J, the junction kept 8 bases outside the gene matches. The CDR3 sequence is CASSQSGQGVEDTQYF. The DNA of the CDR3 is TGTGCCAGCAGCCAGTCGGGACAGGGGGTTGAGGATACGCAGTATTTT.

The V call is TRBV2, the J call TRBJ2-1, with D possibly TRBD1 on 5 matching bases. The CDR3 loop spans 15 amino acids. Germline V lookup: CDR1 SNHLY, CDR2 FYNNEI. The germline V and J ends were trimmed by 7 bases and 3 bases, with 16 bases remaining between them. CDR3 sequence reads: CASTPPGKIYNEQFF. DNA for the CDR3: TGTGCCAGCACGCCCCCAGGGAAAATCTACAATGAGCAGTTCTTC.

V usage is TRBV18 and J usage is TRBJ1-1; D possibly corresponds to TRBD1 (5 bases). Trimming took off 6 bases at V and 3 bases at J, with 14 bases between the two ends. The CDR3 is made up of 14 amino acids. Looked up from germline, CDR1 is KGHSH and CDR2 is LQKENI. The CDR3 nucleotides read TGTGCCAGCTCCCGCTCGAGCAGGGACACTGAAGCTTTCTTT. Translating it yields CASSRSSRDTEAFF.